This T cell receptor (beta chain) appears in the sequencing data of a study of blood T cell repertoires in COVID-19. This CDR3 is built from 12 residues. The germline V gene has CDR1 SNHLY and CDR2 FYNNEI. V was pared by 6 bases and J by 6 bases, with 11 bases between. Authors' methods: Quantification of nucleated cells was approximated via reference gene primer amplification. Here immunoSEQ multiplex PCR was the method, and the copy in TCRdb shows in-frame clones only, minus some. For V, J and clone size, that table is used; D and trimming come from the DNA. The table records about 60,000 clones, approximately 82% of them present only once.

Input material: peripheral blood. The rearrangement links TRBV2 to TRBJ1-2; D gene ambiguous. This receptor was taken from a man between 60 and 70 years old with acute or convalescent COVID-19. The CDR3 nucleotides read TGTGCCAGCAGCTCCGGAGGAGATGGCTACACCTTC. This codes for CASSSGGDGYTF.